Listed below are T cell receptor beta chains from one sample, sequenced in a study of blood T cells in healthy people across ages. TCRdb re-derived calls from the 5' RACE reads in MiXCR, one entry per CDR3 protein. The sample lists about a million distinct CDR3 sequences; roughly two fifths were seen once. The sequenced sample was blood. The receptors here all came from a man between 18 and 29 years old in good health. Each CDR3 is given with its conserved first and last residue. Each record gives: D gene, clone size, V gene, J gene, CDR3 protein, CDR3 DNA. D genes are given only for firm matches. Some rows have no size entry. The others give once, few or many, or a class for an expanded clone.

d_gene: TRBD1; abundance: .; v_gene: TRBV14; j_gene: TRBJ1-2; CDR3aa: CASSQDPTSTGGFFWYGYTF; CDR3nt: TGTGCCAGCAGCCAGGACCCCACCTCGACAGGGGGTTTTTTTTGGTATGGCTACACCTTC
d_gene: TRBD1; abundance: .; v_gene: TRBV12-3/TRBV12-4; j_gene: TRBJ2-3; CDR3aa: CASSPDRGPNQPQYF; CDR3nt: TGTGCCAGCAGCCCGGACAGGGGTCCGAATCAGCCCCAGTATTTT
d_gene: .; abundance: many; v_gene: TRBV6-6; j_gene: TRBJ2-1; CDR3aa: CASSYFRQYISYNEQFF; CDR3nt: TGTGCCAGCAGTTACTTTAGACAGTATATTTCCTACAATGAGCAGTTCTTC
d_gene: .; abundance: few; v_gene: TRBV5-1; j_gene: TRBJ1-2; CDR3aa: CASSSGSSGPDGYGYTF; CDR3nt: TGCGCCAGCAGCTCGGGGTCCTCAGGGCCGGATGGTTATGGCTACACCTTC
d_gene: .; abundance: few; v_gene: TRBV20-1; j_gene: TRBJ2-1; CDR3aa: CSAPIGSLDEQFF; CDR3nt: TGCAGTGCTCCGATCGGGAGCCTCGATGAGCAGTTCTTC
d_gene: .; abundance: .; v_gene: TRBV28; j_gene: TRBJ1-2; CDR3aa: CASSLGGAVGYTF; CDR3nt: TGTGCCAGCAGTTTAGGGGGCGCGGTTGGCTACACCTTC
d_gene: .; abundance: .; v_gene: TRBV7-2; j_gene: TRBJ2-3; CDR3aa: CASSLTRRTDTQYF; CDR3nt: TGTGCCAGCAGCTTAACAAGAAGGACAGATACGCAGTATTTT
d_gene: .; abundance: .; v_gene: TRBV28; j_gene: TRBJ1-4; CDR3aa: CAGKGEYNEKLFF; CDR3nt: TGTGCCGGGAAGGGAGAGTATAATGAAAAACTGTTTTTT
d_gene: .; abundance: .; v_gene: TRBV11-2; j_gene: TRBJ2-1; CDR3aa: CASSLVGRLSYNEQFF; CDR3nt: TGTGCCAGCAGCTTAGTCGGCCGACTCTCCTACAATGAGCAGTTCTTC
d_gene: .; abundance: once; v_gene: TRBV6-5; j_gene: TRBJ1-2; CDR3aa: CASSRPGGTNYGYTF; CDR3nt: TGTGCCAGCAGTCGCCCAGGAGGGACTAACTATGGCTACACCTTC
d_gene: .; abundance: .; v_gene: TRBV4-3; j_gene: TRBJ1-5; CDR3aa: CASSQVFGDSNQPQHF; CDR3nt: TGCGCCAGCAGCCAAGTGTTCGGGGATAGCAATCAGCCCCAGCATTTT
d_gene: .; abundance: few; v_gene: TRBV2; j_gene: TRBJ2-3; CDR3aa: CASIRGSSTDTQYF; CDR3nt: TGTGCCAGCATTCGGGGCTCTAGCACAGATACGCAGTATTTT
d_gene: .; abundance: .; v_gene: TRBV7-9; j_gene: TRBJ1-1; CDR3aa: CASIVGADTEAFF; CDR3nt: TGTGCCAGCATCGTGGGTGCCGACACTGAAGCTTTCTTT
d_gene: .; abundance: .; v_gene: TRBV4-1; j_gene: TRBJ1-1; CDR3aa: CASSQEKARLNTEAFF; CDR3nt: TGCGCCAGCAGCCAAGAGAAGGCCAGACTGAACACTGAAGCTTTCTTT